Listed below are T cell receptor beta chains from one sample, sequenced in a study of PD-L1 blockade in urothelial cancer. Measured with immunoSEQ multiplex PCR; TCRdb has only the in-frame clones, and not every one. The sample has 85,000 to 100,000 clones, 87% seen once. Specimen: PBMCs, collected around atezolizumab (anti-PD-L1) treatment. These receptors came from a man aged 60 to 75 with urothelial cancer. Both conserved end residues are part of each CDR3. Fields, in order: V gene, clone size, J gene, D gene, CDR3 DNA, CDR3 protein. D genes are given only for firm matches. Part of the rows lack a size; the others show once, few, many or a class for expanded clones.

TRBV27	.	TRBJ2-3	.	TGTGCCAGCAGTCCCTGGACTCGAACCTTGGTTCCGTATTTT	CASSPWTRTLVPYF
TRBV25-1	.	TRBJ1-1	TRBD1	TGTGCCAGCAAAACAGGGGGCAAAGACACTGAAGCTTTCTTT	CASKTGGKDTEAFF
TRBV15	.	TRBJ1-2	TRBD1	TGTGCCACCAGCAGGAGACAGGGTGATGGCTACACCTTC	CATSRRQGDGYTF
TRBV5-1	.	TRBJ2-3	.	TGCGCCAGCAGCTTGGAGGGGGAAGATACGCAGTATTTT	CASSLEGEDTQYF
TRBV6-4	.	TRBJ1-5	.	TGTGCCAGCGCAACAGGCCCAGAGGAGCCCCAGCATTTT	CASATGPEEPQHF
TRBV10-2	few	TRBJ1-5	TRBD1	TGCGCCAGCAGCCCCGGGACAGGGGGCGAGCAGCCCCAGCATTTT	CASSPGTGGEQPQHF
TRBV9	.	TRBJ2-5	TRBD2	TGTGCCAGCAGCGTAGGAGGTAGCGGGGGTGTTAGGGAGACCCAGTACTTC	CASSVGGSGGVRETQYF
TRBV28	.	TRBJ2-7	TRBD2	TGTGCCAGCAGTTCCCTACTAGCGGGACAAACCTACGAGCAGTACTTC	CASSSLLAGQTYEQYF
TRBV2	.	TRBJ1-2	.	TGTGCCAGCAAGAGGGTGGGGGGCTACACCTTC	CASKRVGGYTF
TRBV6-1	.	TRBJ2-1	TRBD2	TGTGCCAGCAGTGAATGGAGTGAAGCGGGAAGGCAGTTCTTC	CASSEWSEAGRQFF
TRBV6-5	once	TRBJ2-7	TRBD2	TGTGCCAGCAGACCGCGGACTAGCTCGTACGAGCAGTACTTC	CASRPRTSSYEQYF
TRBV6-6	.	TRBJ1-5	TRBD1	TGTGCCAGCAGAAATGCAGGGGGCCAGCCCCAGCATTTT	CASRNAGGQPQHF
TRBV10-3	.	TRBJ2-3	.	TGTGCCATCAGTGAGCAAGATACGCAGTATTTT	CAISEQDTQYF
TRBV7-6	.	TRBJ2-7	.	TGTGCCAGCAGCTTAGGGCAGGGCTTCACCTACGAGCAGTACTTC	CASSLGQGFTYEQYF
TRBV5-1	.	TRBJ2-2	TRBD1	TGCGCCAGCAGCCCACCGGGACAGAGTAACACCGGGGAGCTGTTTTTT	CASSPPGQSNTGELFF
TRBV7-9	.	TRBJ2-3	TRBD2	TGTGCCAGCAGCCCGGGACTAGCCCCAGATACGCAGTATTTT	CASSPGLAPDTQYF
TRBV4-1	.	TRBJ2-4	.	TGCGCCAGCAGCCAAGAGGAAAGGGGAAACATTCAGTACTTC	CASSQEERGNIQYF